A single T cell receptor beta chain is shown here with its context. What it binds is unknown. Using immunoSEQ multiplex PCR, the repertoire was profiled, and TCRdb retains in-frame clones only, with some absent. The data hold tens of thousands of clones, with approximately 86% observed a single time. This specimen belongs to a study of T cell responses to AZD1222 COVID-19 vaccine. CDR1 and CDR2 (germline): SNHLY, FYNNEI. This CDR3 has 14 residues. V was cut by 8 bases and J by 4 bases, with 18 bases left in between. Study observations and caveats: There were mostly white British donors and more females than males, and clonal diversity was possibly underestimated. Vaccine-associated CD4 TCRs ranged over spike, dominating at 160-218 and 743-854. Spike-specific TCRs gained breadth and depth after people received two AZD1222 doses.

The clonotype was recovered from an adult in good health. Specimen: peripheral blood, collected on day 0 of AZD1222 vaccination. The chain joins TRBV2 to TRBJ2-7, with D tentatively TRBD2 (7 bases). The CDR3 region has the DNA TGTGCCAGCTGTTACCTGGCGGGGGCTTACGAGCAGTACTTC. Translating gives CASCYLAGAYEQYF.